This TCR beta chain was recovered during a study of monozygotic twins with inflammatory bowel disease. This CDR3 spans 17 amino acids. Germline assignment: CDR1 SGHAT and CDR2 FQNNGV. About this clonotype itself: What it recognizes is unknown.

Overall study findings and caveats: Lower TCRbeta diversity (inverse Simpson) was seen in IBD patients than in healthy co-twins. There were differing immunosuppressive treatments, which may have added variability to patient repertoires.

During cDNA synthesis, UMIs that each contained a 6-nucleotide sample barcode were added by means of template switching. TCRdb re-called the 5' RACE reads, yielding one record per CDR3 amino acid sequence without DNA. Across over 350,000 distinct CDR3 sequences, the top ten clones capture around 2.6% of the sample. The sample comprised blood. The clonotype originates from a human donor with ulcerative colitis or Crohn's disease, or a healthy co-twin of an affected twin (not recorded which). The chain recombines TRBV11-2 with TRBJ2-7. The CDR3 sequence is CASSLYWAVTYSYEQYF.